The 18 T cell receptor beta chains reported below all come from one sample, sequenced in a study of CD8+ T cells in alopecia areata. Sequencing templates came from extracted RNA that was reverse transcribed into cDNA. The data were produced by immunoSEQ multiplex PCR, yet TCRdb's version contains in-frame clones alone and is incomplete. Found here are about 150,000 clones, about 87% of them singletons; the top ten hold about 16%. The input for sequencing was CD8+ T cells sorted from blood, taken at week 0. The source is a human donor with alopecia areata.

The J gene is TRBJ2-7, the V gene TRBV27; the D is unclear. V lost 0 bases to trimming and J lost 4 bases, with 13 bases between them. CDR3 length: 15 amino acids. Looked up from germline, CDR1 is MNHEY and CDR2 is SMNVEV (reference sequence). The CDR3 DNA is TGTGCCAGCAGTTTATCGGACCTCGCATTATACGAGCAGTACTTC. As protein: CASSLSDLALYEQYF.

The rearrangement uses TRBV2 and TRBJ2-1; D remains unclear. V was pared by 4 bases and J by 0 bases, with 10 bases between. Germline CDR1 and CDR2: SNHLY and FYNNEI. CDR3 length equals 15 residues. CDR3 region: CASSADASSYNEQFF. The CDR3 nucleotides are TGTGCCAGCAGTGCAGATGCGAGCTCCTACAATGAGCAGTTCTTC.

This sequence joins TRBV19 and TRBJ1-1; D not certain. CDR1 and CDR2 from the germline V gene are LNHDA and SQIVND (reference sequence). There are 14 residues in the CDR3. Trimming shortened V by 1 base and J by 4 bases, and 10 bases separated the two germline ends. The CDR3 bases are TGTGCCAGTAGTATAGGACCCACTGGCACTGAAGCTTTCTTT. This encodes CASSIGPTGTEAFF.

The table lists this clone with a count of one. The chain carries TRBV5-1 and TRBJ1-1; 10 positions match TRBD1. The V segment lost 3 bases and the J segment 5 bases; nucleotides outside the gene matches: 7. The germline V gene has CDR1 SGHRS and CDR2 YFSETQ. This CDR3 is 15 amino acids long. CDR3 sequence (DNA): TGCGCCAGCAGCTGCAACCCGGGACAGGGGACTGAAGCTTTCTTT. It is translated as CASSCNPGQGTEAFF.

The J gene is TRBJ2-6, the V gene TRBV12-2. TRBV12-2 has pseudogene status. This CDR3 is built from 19 residues. Written as DNA, the CDR3 is TGTGCAAGTCCAGATAGGGGTGGCGGGTCCTATCTTGGGGCCAACGTCCTGACTTTC. Amino acid sequence: CASPDRGGGSYLGANVLTF.

V gene TRBV7-8 combines with J gene TRBJ2-1; D gene unclear. V was clipped by 2 bases and J by 2 bases, with 10 bases between them. This CDR3 spans 15 amino acids. Germline V lookup: CDR1 SGHVS, CDR2 FQNEAQ. CDR3 residues: CASSLTGATYNEQFF. The CDR3 coding sequence is TGTGCCAGCAGCTTAACCGGTGCGACCTACAATGAGCAGTTCTTC.

This clone was seen only once. The chain links TRBV9 to TRBJ2-3, with 9 nucleotides matching TRBD2. This CDR3 is 16 amino acids long. CDR1 and CDR2 from the germline V gene are SGDLS and YYNGEE. V trimming: 0 bases; J trimming: 6 bases; junction bases outside the gene matches: 8. In nucleotides, the CDR3 is TGTGCCAGCAGCGTAGAAGGCGGGGGGGCTGGGGATACGCAGTATTTT. It codes for CASSVEGGGAGDTQYF.

The chain links TRBV29-1 to TRBJ2-5; TRBD1 aligns across 9 bases. The DNA end is a closer match to TRBJ2-7, so the J assignment may be wrong. The CDR3 consists of 15 residues. Looked up from germline, CDR1 is SQVTM and CDR2 is ANQGSEA. CDR3 sequence reads: CSVGWGQGLSYEQYF. DNA for the CDR3: TGCAGCGTTGGTTGGGGACAGGGCCTCTCCTACGAGCAGTACTTC.

The V and J genes are TRBV7-9 and TRBJ1-1; D is uncertain. V was trimmed by 6 bases and J by 5 bases, leaving 10 bases between them. Germline CDR1 and CDR2: SEHNR and FQNEAQ (reference sequence). The CDR3 is 12 amino acids. The CDR3 nucleotides are TGTGCCAGCAGTCCAGGCGCGACTGAAGCTTTCTTT. It codes for CASSPGATEAFF.

V gene TRBV4-1 combines with J gene TRBJ2-7; 8 bases agree with TRBD1. The junction had 6 bases not matched to a gene; V was cut back by 3 bases and J by 5 bases. Germline CDR1 is MGHRA and CDR2 is YSYEKL. This CDR3 has 14 amino acids. The CDR3 sequence is CASSQGTGIDEQYF. The CDR3 DNA reads TGCGCCAGCAGCCAGGGGACAGGTATCGACGAGCAGTACTTC.

The chain joins TRBV2 to TRBJ2-4; 7 nucleotides agree with TRBD2. The CDR3 is 15 residues long. V shed 3 bases, J shed 5 bases, and the junction held 7 bases outside the gene matches. Germline CDR1 reads SNHLY; CDR2 reads FYNNEI. CDR3 DNA sequence: TGTGCCAGCAGTGATGACGCAGGGAGGGAAAACATTCAGTACTTC. It encodes CASSDDAGRENIQYF. The full variable domain, its missing parts supplied by reference TRBV2 and TRBJ2-4, is EPEVTQTPSHQVTQMGQEVILRCVPISNHLYFYWYRQILGQKVEFLVSFYNNEISEKSEIFDDQFSVERPDGSNFTLKIRSTKLEDSAMYFCASSDDAGRENIQYFGAGTRLSVL.

This clone has just a few counts. J is TRBJ1-2 and V is TRBV14, with 9 bases that match TRBD1. Germline loops: CDR1 SGHDN, CDR2 FVKESK. The CDR3 runs to 13 residues. The V and J ends lost 4 bases and 7 bases, in that order; junction bases with no gene match: 4. The CDR3 reads CASSPGTGSGYTF. As DNA, the CDR3 is TGTGCCAGCAGCCCCGGGACAGGGAGTGGCTACACCTTC.

This clone appeared once. V is TRBV7-8 and J is TRBJ2-3, with 9 nucleotides matching TRBD1. Germline CDR1 and CDR2: SGHVS and FQNEAQ. CDR3 length: 14 residues. J was trimmed by 6 bases and V by 7 bases; bases with no gene match: 8. This CDR3 reads CASIQDRGWDTQYF. The CDR3 DNA follows: TGTGCCAGCATCCAGGACAGGGGTTGGGATACGCAGTATTTT. Together with reference TRBV7-8 and TRBJ2-3, the CDR3 gives the full variable domain: GAGVSQSPRYKVAKRGQDVALRCDPISGHVSLFWYQQALGQGPEFLTYFQNEAQLDKSGLPSDRFFAERPEGSVSTLKIQRTQQEDSAVYLCASIQDRGWDTQYFGPGTRLTVL.

V and J are TRBV11-2 and TRBJ2-3; D not certain. This CDR3 is built from 11 residues. Per germline, CDR1 SGHAT and CDR2 FQNNGV. Trimming pared 1 base from V and 4 bases from J, leaving 0 bases between. The CDR3 region is CASSLADTQYF. In DNA, the CDR3 is TGTGCCAGCAGCTTAGCAGATACGCAGTATTTT.

V gene TRBV29-1 combines with J gene TRBJ2-1; 9 positions agree with TRBD2. Trimming at V came to 8 bases and at J to 9 bases, leaving 11 bases not matched to a gene. This CDR3 spans 13 amino acids. CDR1 is SQVTM, CDR2 ANQGSEA, per germline. The CDR3 loop is CSFDPSGMAEQFF. The CDR3 DNA is TGCAGCTTCGACCCTAGCGGGATGGCTGAGCAGTTCTTC.

The chain recombines TRBV27 with TRBJ1-2; possible D gene TRBD1, 6 bases. Germline V gene data show CDR1 as MNHEY and CDR2 as SMNVEV (reference sequence). V was clipped by 3 bases and J by 7 bases, with 9 bases between them. The CDR3 runs to 12 residues. The CDR3 nucleotides read TGTGCCAGCAGTTTTGGGGGCCGTGGCTACACCTTC. Translated: CASSFGGRGYTF.

J is TRBJ1-4 and V is TRBV6-6, with 7 bases lining up with TRBD1. Losses at the gene ends were 5 bases for V and 0 bases for J; bases not matched to a gene: 6. Germline CDR1 is MNHNY and CDR2 is SVGAGI (reference sequence). The CDR3 is made up of 16 amino acids. The CDR3 DNA follows: TGTGCCAGCAGTACATGGGACAGTGCAACTAATGAAAAACTGTTTTTT. Amino acids: CASSTWDSATNEKLFF.

This clone was seen a single time. The chain is built from TRBV2 and TRBJ2-7; TRBD1 is a possible D gene (6 bases). There are 12 residues in the CDR3. The V gene lost 7 bases and the J gene lost 5 bases, with 12 bases spanning the gap. Germline V lookup: CDR1 SNHLY, CDR2 FYNNEI. The CDR3 spells CASKGGYHEQYF. The CDR3, as DNA: TGTGCCAGCAAAGGGGGTTACCACGAGCAGTACTTC. Full variable domain (missing parts from reference TRBV2 and TRBJ2-7): EPEVTQTPSHQVTQMGQEVILRCVPISNHLYFYWYRQILGQKVEFLVSFYNNEISEKSEIFDDQFSVERPDGSNFTLKIRSTKLEDSAMYFCASKGGYHEQYFGPGTRLTVT.